These 9 T cell receptor beta chains were sequenced from one sample in a study of blood T cell repertoires in COVID-19. The table came from immunoSEQ multiplex PCR; TCRdb's copy has only in-frame clones and leaves some out. Of 20,000 to 25,000 clones in the sample, around 80% were seen once. The sequencing sample was made of peripheral blood. The receptors come from a man aged 55 to 69 with active COVID-19.

J is TRBJ2-3 and V is TRBV7-6; D is possibly TRBD1 (6 bases). This CDR3 region has 15 residues. Germline V gene data show CDR1 as SGHVS and CDR2 as FNYEAQ. Trimming removed 8 bases from V and 4 bases from J, with 19 bases in between. CDR3 sequence (DNA): TGTGCCAGCTCCCGTTCGGGACACCGCGCAGATACGCAGTATTTT. As protein: CASSRSGHRADTQYF. Supplemented by reference TRBV7-6 and TRBJ2-3, the full variable domain reads GAGVSQSPRYKVTKRGQDVALRCDPISGHVSLYWYRQALGQGPEFLTYFNYEAQQDKSGLPNDRFSAERPEGSISTLTIQRTEQRDSAMYRCASSRSGHRADTQYFGPGTRLTVL.

The chain recombines TRBV3-1 (or the pseudogene TRBV3-2) with TRBJ2-4; 15 positions agree with TRBD2. Trimming removed 5 bases from V and 1 base from J; junction bases left unmatched: 9. The CDR3 consists of 19 residues. Germline CDR1 is LGHDT and CDR2 is YNNKEL (reference sequence). CDR3 in DNA: TGTGCCAGCAGCTTCATCCGGACTAGCGGGAGGGGGGCCAAAAACATTCAGTACTTC. It encodes CASSFIRTSGRGAKNIQYF.

The V call is TRBV10-3, the J call TRBJ2-3; 10 nucleotides match TRBD2. Germline CDR1 and CDR2: ENHRY and SYGVKD. The CDR3 has 14 amino acids. The V segment lost 6 bases and the J segment 4 bases; nucleotides outside the gene matches: 4. The CDR3 sequence: CAISPLAGADTQYF. CDR3 in DNA: TGTGCCATCAGCCCTCTAGCGGGAGCAGATACGCAGTATTTT.

This clone was counted a single time. The chain employs TRBV6-1 and TRBJ2-2; TRBD2 matches at 8 bases. Per germline, CDR1 MNHNS and CDR2 SASEGT. The V segment lost 1 base and the J segment 6 bases; nucleotides outside the gene matches: 4. This CDR3 is built from 15 residues. The CDR3 nucleotides read TGTGCCAGCAGTGAAGGGGCGGGAGGCCCCGGGGAGCTGTTTTTT. It specifies CASSEGAGGPGELFF.

This chain uses TRBV28 with TRBJ2-1; 7 bases are a match to TRBD2. Germline loops: CDR1 MDHEN, CDR2 SYDVKM. Trimming took 6 bases from V and 4 from J; bases not matched to a gene: 9. The CDR3 is made up of 15 amino acids. The CDR3 spells CASRFAGVGYNEQFF. The CDR3 bases are TGTGCCAGCAGATTTGCGGGGGTGGGATACAATGAGCAGTTCTTC.

This chain joins TRBV5-6 and TRBJ1-5; no clear D. Germline CDR1 is SGHDT and CDR2 is YYEEEE. Deletions cut 3 bases from V and 5 bases from J, with 21 bases between. This CDR3 has 17 amino acids. The chain's CDR3 is CASSSTKNTHPDQPQHF. CDR3 bases: TGTGCCAGCAGCTCTACTAAAAATACCCATCCCGATCAGCCCCAGCATTTT.

The genes are TRBV29-1 and TRBJ1-1, with 7 positions matching TRBD1. Germline loops: CDR1 SQVTM, CDR2 ANQGSEA. V lost 2 bases and J lost 1; bases outside the gene matches: 13. This CDR3 has 17 residues. The CDR3: CSVELTIPGTANTEAFF. Written as DNA, the CDR3 is TGCAGCGTTGAACTCACCATTCCCGGGACAGCGAACACTGAAGCTTTCTTT.

The chain has TRBV7-2 and TRBJ2-2, with 7 bases fitting TRBD1. The CDR3 loop spans 18 amino acids. From germline, CDR1 is SGHTA and CDR2 FQGNSA. V shed 3 bases and J 2 bases; nucleotides not matched to a gene: 12. The CDR3 sequence is CASSLITRQGINTGELFF. CDR3 coding DNA: TGTGCCAGCAGCTTGATAACCCGACAGGGCATTAACACCGGGGAGCTGTTTTTT.

V usage is TRBV12-5 and J usage is TRBJ1-3; perhaps TRBD1 as D (6 bases). This CDR3 comprises 15 residues. V lost 2 bases to trimming and J lost 3 bases, with 11 bases between them. Looked up from germline, CDR1 is LGHNT and CDR2 is FRNRAP. The CDR3 reads CASGLRAGDGNTIYF. The CDR3, as DNA: TGTGCTAGTGGTTTGAGGGCAGGGGATGGAAACACCATATATTTT.